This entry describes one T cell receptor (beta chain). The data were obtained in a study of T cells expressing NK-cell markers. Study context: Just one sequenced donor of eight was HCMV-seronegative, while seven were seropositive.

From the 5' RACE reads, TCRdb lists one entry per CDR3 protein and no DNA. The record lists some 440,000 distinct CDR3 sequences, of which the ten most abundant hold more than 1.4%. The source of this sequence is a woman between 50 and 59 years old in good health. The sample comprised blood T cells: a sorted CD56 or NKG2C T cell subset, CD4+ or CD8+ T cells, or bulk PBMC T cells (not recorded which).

The CDR3 loop reads CASSLGPGLTQYF. V is TRBV5-1 and J is TRBJ2-3; the TRBD2 assignment by TCRdb is unverifiable without DNA. The CDR3 has 13 amino acids. Germline values: CDR1 SGHRS, CDR2 YFSETQ.